The 15 T cell receptor beta chains listed next were all sequenced from one sample in a study of blood T cell repertoires in COVID-19. Libraries were prepared by immunoSEQ multiplex PCR; TCRdb keeps only in-frame clonotypes and omits some of them. The sample lists a few hundred thousand clones; nearly 90% were seen once. The specimen sequenced was PBMCs or T cells enriched from blood (not recorded which). The origin of the receptors is a woman under 40 who had recovered from COVID-19.

The chain couples TRBV4-2 to TRBJ2-2, with D possibly being TRBD2 (6 bases). This CDR3 has 19 residues. The V and J ends lost 0 bases and 6 bases respectively, with 23 bases between them. Germline V gene lookup returns CDR1 LGHNA and CDR2 YNFKEQ. DNA of the CDR3: TGTGCCAGCAGCCAAGACCCTTGGGGACTTGGGATTGGGGCCGGGGAGCTGTTTTTT. Its translation: CASSQDPWGLGIGAGELFF.

The V and J genes are TRBV25-1 and TRBJ2-3; D perhaps matches TRBD2 (5 bases). The germline V and J ends were trimmed by 2 bases and 2 bases, with 8 bases remaining between them. The CDR3 loop spans 14 amino acids. Germline-derived CDR1 and CDR2 are MGHDK and SYGVNS. The CDR3 DNA reads TGTGCCAGCAGTGAAGAGGGATCCACAGATACGCAGTATTTT. It codes for CASSEEGSTDTQYF.

The chain carries TRBV5-4 and TRBJ1-1; the D is unclear. The CDR3 has 14 amino acids. Trimming stripped 0 bases from V and 4 bases from J, with 10 bases between. CDR1 and CDR2 (germline): SGHNT, YYREEE (reference sequence). CDR3 amino acids: CASSLGRWATEAFF. CDR3 coding DNA: TGTGCCAGCAGCTTGGGCCGCTGGGCCACTGAAGCTTTCTTT.

The chain carries TRBV12-3 or TRBV12-4 and TRBJ2-1; D perhaps matches TRBD2 (5 bases). The CDR3 is made up of 13 amino acids. Trimming pared 3 bases from V and 12 bases from J, leaving 15 bases between. CDR3 residues: CASSFAGTLGQFF. The CDR3 DNA reads as TGTGCCAGCAGTTTCGCGGGTACCCTGGGGCAGTTCTTC.

The genes are TRBV12-3 or TRBV12-4 and TRBJ2-2, with unresolved D. The length of the CDR3 is 11 residues. Between the trimmed V and J ends, which lost 4 bases and 11 bases, there was a span of 8 bases. CDR3: CASSYGAELFF. The CDR3 DNA reads TGTGCCAGCAGTTATGGAGCCGAGCTGTTTTTT.

The rearrangement uses TRBV30 and TRBJ2-1, with 8 bases identical to TRBD2. The CDR3 loop spans 13 amino acids. With V trimmed by 1 base and J by 12 bases, 8 bases remained unmatched. CDR1 is GTSNPN and CDR2 is SVGIG in the germline V gene (reference sequence). CDR3: CAWSGGASGGQFF. CDR3 in DNA: TGTGCCTGGAGTGGAGGGGCCAGCGGGGGGCAGTTCTTC.

This chain connects TRBV9 to TRBJ1-6; D call uncertain. The CDR3 length is 17 residues. The V gene's germline CDR1 is SGDLS and CDR2 YYNGEE. V was cut by 4 bases and J by 6 bases, with 20 bases left in between. In nucleotides, the CDR3 is TGTGCCAGCAGCCCCGCCGGGTCGCTTTTTAGTAATTCACCCCTCCACTTT. Translating it yields CASSPAGSLFSNSPLHF.

This chain connects TRBV19 to TRBJ2-4, with 10 bases lining up with TRBD1. The CDR3 sequence is 18 residues long. Unmatched junction bases numbered 12, after V lost 4 bases and J lost 3 bases. Germline V CDR1 and CDR2: LNHDA, SQIVND (reference sequence). The CDR3 nucleotides are TGTGCCAGTAGTAGGTTGATCCGGGACAGGGGTGGCAAAAACATTCAGTACTTC. Translation: CASSRLIRDRGGKNIQYF.

V and J are TRBV18 and TRBJ1-1; D is unclear. CDR3 length: 13 residues. Germline assignment: CDR1 KGHSH and CDR2 LQKENI. Trimming removed 6 bases at V and 5 bases at J, with 13 bases between. Here the CDR3 reads CASSPGSGTEAFF. CDR3 DNA: TGTGCCAGCTCCCCCGGGTCGGGTACTGAAGCTTTCTTT.

The chain has TRBV2 and TRBJ1-4, with 10 bases identical to TRBD1. The germline V gene encodes CDR1 SNHLY and CDR2 FYNNEI. V shed 0 bases and J 8 bases; nucleotides not matched to a gene: 6. This CDR3 is built from 16 residues. For the CDR3, the DNA is TGTGCCAGCAGTGAAGCCGCCGGGACAGGGGCCGAAAAACTGTTTTTT. Protein sequence: CASSEAAGTGAEKLFF. Complete variable domain (other parts from reference TRBV2 and TRBJ1-4): EPEVTQTPSHQVTQMGQEVILRCVPISNHLYFYWYRQILGQKVEFLVSFYNNEISEKSEIFDDQFSVERPDGSNFTLKIRSTKLEDSAMYFCASSEAAGTGAEKLFFGSGTQLSVL.

The rearrangement joins TRBV5-6 to TRBJ1-1, with TRBD1 matching 10 bases. J lost 6 bases, V lost 9 bases, and 5 bases had no gene match. This CDR3 spans 12 amino acids. The germline CDR1 and CDR2 sequences are SGHDT and YYEEEE. CDR3 loop: CATQTGGSEAFF. CDR3 nucleotide sequence: TGTGCCACCCAGACAGGGGGCTCTGAAGCTTTCTTT.

The CDR3 sequence is CASSGDPPGANVLTF. The CDR3 DNA follows: TGTGCCAGCAGTGGAGATCCACCGGGAGCCAACGTCCTGACTTTC. The chain uses TRBV2 and TRBJ2-6; TRBD2 might be the D (5 bases). The CDR3 runs to 15 residues. CDR1 is SNHLY and CDR2 is FYNNEI in the germline V gene. V lost 4 bases and J 7 bases, leaving 14 bases between the germline ends.

The chain links TRBV6-6 to TRBJ1-1; perhaps TRBD1 as D (6 bases). CDR1 MNHNY and CDR2 SVGAGI come from the germline V gene (reference sequence). The CDR3 sequence is 14 residues long. The germline V and J ends were trimmed by 7 bases and 0 bases, with 12 bases remaining between them. The CDR3 spells CASTGGGLNTEAFF. The CDR3 nucleotides are TGTGCCAGCACCGGCGGGGGGCTGAACACTGAAGCTTTCTTT.

V and J are TRBV12-5 and TRBJ2-1; D is undetermined. CDR1 and CDR2 from the germline V gene are LGHNT and FRNRAP. The V end lost 5 bases, the J end lost 3 bases, and 8 bases lay between the germline ends. This CDR3 is 13 amino acids long. CDR3 sequence (DNA): TGTGCTAGTGGTCCTCCTGTCTACAATGAGCAGTTCTTC. It yields the protein CASGPPVYNEQFF.

V is TRBV7-6 and J is TRBJ2-1; D is undetermined. V shed 1 base and J shed 8 bases, with 9 bases lying between them. CDR1 and CDR2 from the germline V gene are SGHVS and FNYEAQ. The CDR3 consists of 13 residues. The CDR3 sequence is CASSLVGRDEQFF. In nucleotides, the CDR3 is TGTGCCAGCAGCTTAGTCGGTCGCGATGAGCAGTTCTTC. Full variable domain (missing parts from reference TRBV7-6 and TRBJ2-1): GAGVSQSPRYKVTKRGQDVALRCDPISGHVSLYWYRQALGQGPEFLTYFNYEAQQDKSGLPNDRFSAERPEGSISTLTIQRTEQRDSAMYRCASSLVGRDEQFFGPGTRLTVL.